This entry is about one T cell receptor (beta chain). Its antigen is as yet unknown. This sample is part of a study of CD8 T cells in ankylosing spondylitis. The CDR3 loop spans 15 amino acids. Deletions cut 3 bases from V and 0 bases from J, with 9 bases between. Per the germline V gene, CDR1 is LGHNA and CDR2 is YNFKEQ. Findings and caveats of the study: Certain motif variants had earlier been reported in reactive arthritis synovial fluid and blood.

TCRdb fed the 5' RACE reads into MiXCR, producing one record per CDR3 protein. The sample has more than 250,000 distinct CDR3 sequences; around 10% are singletons. This clonotype originated in a female donor with ankylosing spondylitis or in good health (not recorded which). The sequenced sample consisted of blood, either unsorted or a sorted T cell fraction (not recorded which). The chain links TRBV4-2 to TRBJ2-1; no definite D call. CDR3 nucleotide sequence: TGTGCCAGCAGCCACGGGCTCCTCTCCTACAATGAGCAGTTCTTC. Translation gives CASSHGLLSYNEQFF.